This T cell receptor beta chain was profiled in a study of T cells in localized non-small cell lung cancer. Findings of the study overall: The study detected a median roughly 61 of the top 100 tumor clones in adjacent lung. Longer overall survival was seen with higher T cell density measured in blood. Adjacent uninvolved lung tissue had the highest T cell clonality, exceeding tumor.

Concerning this clone: Its antigen is unknown.

Lung tissue at least 2 cm from the tumor margin was confirmed free of atypia. Assay: immunoSEQ multiplex PCR; the TCRdb copy retains only in-frame clones and omits some. The table shows 2,900 or so clones, with roughly 28% occurring only once. Between the trimmed V and J ends, which lost 5 bases and 8 bases, there was a span of 19 bases. Germline loops: CDR1 SGHVT, CDR2 SQSDAQ. The CDR3 loop spans 15 amino acids. The sample here was normal lung tissue next to the tumor, taken before any cancer treatment. The source is a woman between 35 and 75 years old with stage II squamous cell lung carcinoma. The V call is TRBV7-4, the J call TRBJ2-1; D possibly corresponds to TRBD2 (6 bases). CDR3 loop: CASSARTGEGDEQFF. In DNA, the CDR3 is TGTGCCAGCAGCGCCCGGACGGGGGAAGGCGATGAGCAGTTCTTC.